This T cell receptor beta chain is from a study of vaccination effects on CD4 cells after COVID-19. Study summary: BNT162b2 vaccine or mRNA-1273 vaccine was given to participants in two doses. Overall study findings and caveats: By a late point after vaccination, infection- and vaccine-induced clones had shrunk markedly through clonal contraction. Only 1 of 255 vaccine-induced clones from healthy vaccinees cross-reacted with common cold coronaviruses.

Sequencing used immunoSEQ multiplex PCR; TCRdb keeps in-frame clones, though not all of them. The repertoire holds more than 35,000 clones, with 65% to 70% as singletons. There are 13 residues in the CDR3. V was trimmed by 6 bases and J by 6 bases, leaving 12 bases between them. In germline, CDR1 is LGHNT, CDR2 FRNRAP. At the end of roughly 9 days of culture, CD4+ T cells were isolated. None of these healthy vaccinees had been infected with SARS-CoV-2 before vaccination. This clone has just one count. The antigen is undetermined. This TCR was sampled from a human donor who received a COVID-19 vaccine. The sample was CD4+ T cells from PBMCs cultured without peptide, taken before COVID-19 vaccination. V gene TRBV12-5 combines with J gene TRBJ1-5; D unclear. CDR3 loop: CASGPDFGQPQHF. The CDR3 nucleotides are TGTGCTAGTGGCCCCGATTTCGGTCAGCCCCAGCATTTT.